The clone carrying this T cell receptor (beta chain) was recorded a few times. What it binds is not known. This sample was taken from a study of T cell repertoires in cytomegalovirus infection. Study information: Signatures in public TCR beta sequences pointed to both CMV infection and matching HLA type. General observations from the study: Predominance within the ex vivo response was attributable to HLA-C-restricted CMV-specific TCR beta clonotypes.

Using its own MiXCR run on the reads, TCRdb lists one record per CDR3 protein. The table shows about 24,000 distinct CDR3 sequences, with around 21% occurring only once. V lost 7 bases, J lost 7 bases, and 20 bases lay in between. This CDR3 is built from 15 residues. Per the germline V gene, CDR1 is LNHDA and CDR2 is SQIVND (reference sequence). The TCR originated in a human donor in good health (CMV status not recorded). Some clones in this sample may be carry-over from other donors' samples. The rearrangement joins TRBV19 to TRBJ1-5, with a weak D call TRBD1 (5 bases). Sequencing was performed on CD8+ T cells from cultured PBMCs, taken from culture after CMV antigen stimulation. The chain's CDR3 is CASTPQVGGIQPQHF. CDR3 sequence (DNA): TGTGCCAGTACTCCCCAGGTCGGGGGTATACAGCCCCAGCATTTT.